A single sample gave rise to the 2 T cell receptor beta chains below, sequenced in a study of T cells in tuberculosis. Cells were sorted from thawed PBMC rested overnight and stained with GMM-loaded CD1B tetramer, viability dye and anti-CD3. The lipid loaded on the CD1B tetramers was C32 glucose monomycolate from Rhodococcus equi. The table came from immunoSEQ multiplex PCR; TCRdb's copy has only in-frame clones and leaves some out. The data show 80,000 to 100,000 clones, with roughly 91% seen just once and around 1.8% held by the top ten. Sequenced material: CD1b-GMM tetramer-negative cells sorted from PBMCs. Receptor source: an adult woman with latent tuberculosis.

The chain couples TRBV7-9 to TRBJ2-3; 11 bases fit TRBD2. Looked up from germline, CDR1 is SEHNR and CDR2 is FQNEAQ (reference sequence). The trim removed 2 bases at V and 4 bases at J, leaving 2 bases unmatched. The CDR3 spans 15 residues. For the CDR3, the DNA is TGTGCCAGCAGCTTACTAGCGGGGGGCGCAGATACGCAGTATTTT. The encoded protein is CASSLLAGGADTQYF.

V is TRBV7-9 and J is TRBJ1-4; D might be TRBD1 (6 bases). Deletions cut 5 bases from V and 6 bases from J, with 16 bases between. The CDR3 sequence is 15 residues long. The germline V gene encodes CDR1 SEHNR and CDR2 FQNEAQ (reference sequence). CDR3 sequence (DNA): TGTGCCAGCAGCCTCGGAGGGGAGGGGGATGAAAAACTGTTTTTT. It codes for CASSLGGEGDEKLFF. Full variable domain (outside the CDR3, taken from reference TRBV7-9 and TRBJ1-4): DTGVSQNPRHKITKRGQNVTFRCDPISEHNRLYWYRQTLGQGPEFLTYFQNEAQLEKSRLLSDRFSAERPKGSFSTLEIQRTEQGDSAMYLCASSLGGEGDEKLFFGSGTQLSVL.